A single sample gave rise to the 15 T cell receptor beta chains below, sequenced in a study of blood T cell repertoires in COVID-19. Clones were sequenced by immunoSEQ multiplex PCR, and TCRdb holds only the in-frame ones, with some missing. The sample lists about 250,000 clones, over 75% occurring once. Sequenced: PBMCs or T cells enriched from blood (not recorded which). The receptors stem from a man in his late teens or twenties who had recovered from COVID-19.

This chain uses TRBV11-3 with TRBJ2-1; TRBD2 aligns across 7 bases. The ends lost 1 base at V and 8 bases at J; junction bases unmatched: 14. Germline-derived CDR1 and CDR2 are SGHNT and YENEEA. This CDR3 is built from 17 residues. The CDR3 protein is CASSLGGTGRALDEQFF. For the CDR3, the DNA is TGTGCCAGCAGCTTAGGAGGTACGGGGAGGGCCTTGGATGAGCAGTTCTTC. The variable domain in full, completed from reference TRBV11-3 and TRBJ2-1, reads EAGVVQSPRYKIIEKKQPVAFWCNPISGHNTLYWYLQNLGQGPELLIRYENEEAVDDSQLPKDRFSAERLKGVDSTLKIQPAELGDSAVYLCASSLGGTGRALDEQFFGPGTRLTVL.

The chain couples TRBV10-1 to TRBJ2-7; no clear D. Trimming took 4 bases from V and 3 from J, leaving 10 bases between them. The CDR3 is made up of 13 amino acids. Germline values: CDR1 WNHNN, CDR2 SYGVQD (reference sequence). CDR3 amino acids: CASSANYLYEQYF. DNA for the CDR3: TGCGCCAGCAGTGCTAACTACCTCTACGAGCAGTACTTC.

This clone was counted between two and nine times. The V call is TRBV27, the J call TRBJ1-2, with TRBD1 matching over 8 bases. Unmatched junction bases numbered 14, after V lost 7 bases and J lost 4 bases. The CDR3 has 16 residues. The germline V gene encodes CDR1 MNHEY and CDR2 SMNVEV (reference sequence). The CDR3: CASTQRGTGPSYGYTF. The DNA for the CDR3 is TGTGCCAGCACCCAACGCGGGACAGGACCTAGCTATGGCTACACCTTC.

The chain couples TRBV6-5 to TRBJ2-5; a weak D match, TRBD2 (5 bases). Trimming removed 8 bases from V and 4 bases from J, with 17 bases in between. Germline CDR1 is MNHEY and CDR2 is SVGAGI. This CDR3 comprises 14 residues. Here the CDR3 DNA reads TGTGCCAGCGGACGACTAAACTTAGGAGAGACCCAGTACTTC. Residues: CASGRLNLGETQYF.

The chain joins TRBV29-1 to TRBJ2-2, with a possible D match to TRBD2 (6 bases). This CDR3 region has 11 residues. CDR1 and CDR2 from the germline V gene are SQVTM and ANQGSEA. The CDR3 spells CGGSGTGELFF. The CDR3 region has the DNA TGCGGGGGGTCGGGCACCGGGGAGCTGTTTTTT.

This chain links TRBV23-1 with TRBJ2-7, with 10 bases identical to TRBD1. TRBV23-1 qualifies as an ORF whose function is uncertain. V shed 4 bases and J 6 bases; nucleotides not matched to a gene: 9. The CDR3 sequence is 15 residues long. In nucleotides, the CDR3 is TGCGCCAGCAGTCCCCGGACAGGGGGATCGGGCGAGCAGTACTTC. Translating gives CASSPRTGGSGEQYF.

This chain uses TRBV5-1 with TRBJ2-7; 10 nucleotides agree with TRBD1. CDR1 is SGHRS and CDR2 is YFSETQ in the germline V gene. Trimming cost V 0 bases and J 1 base; bases outside gene matches: 1. The CDR3 is 15 residues long. CDR3 nucleotide sequence: TGCGCCAGCAGCTTGGGACAGGGGGCGTCCTACGAGCAGTACTTC. Translated, it gives CASSLGQGASYEQYF.

The rearrangement uses TRBV28 and TRBJ2-7; D unresolved. CDR3 size: 12 residues. Germline CDR1 is MDHEN and CDR2 is SYDVKM. The V end was cut by 2 bases, the J end by 2 bases, with 4 bases between. This CDR3 reads CASSLQAYEQYF. Written as DNA, the CDR3 is TGTGCCAGCAGTTTACAGGCCTACGAGCAGTACTTC.

In this sample, this clone turned up once. The V and J genes are TRBV19 and TRBJ2-7; the D is unclear. Germline V gene sequence: CDR1 LNHDA, CDR2 SQIVND (reference sequence). V dropped 1 base and J dropped 2 bases, with 9 bases sitting between them. The CDR3 extends over 14 amino acids. DNA for the CDR3: TGTGCCAGTAGTATAGCAGTGTCCACCTACGAGCAGTACTTC. Translating it yields CASSIAVSTYEQYF.

This clone was seen just once. This rearrangement joins TRBV19 to TRBJ2-3; TRBD2 matches at 8 bases. Germline trimming cut 7 bases from V and 0 bases from J; bases unmatched to any gene: 9. The CDR3 has 16 residues. Looked up from germline, CDR1 is LNHDA and CDR2 is SQIVND (reference sequence). The CDR3 region has the DNA TGTGCCAGTAAAACCCCAGCGGGGGTGAGCACAGATACGCAGTATTTT. This translates into CASKTPAGVSTDTQYF.

This sequence joins TRBV19 and TRBJ2-1; 16 bases line up with TRBD2. This CDR3 has 19 residues. The V gene end was trimmed by 3 bases and the J gene end by 1 base; junction bases not matched to a gene: 6. Germline assignment: CDR1 LNHDA and CDR2 SQIVND (reference sequence). DNA for the CDR3: TGTGCCAGTAGTATTTCGGGACTAGCGGGAGGGCCGTCCTACAATGAGCAGTTCTTC. This encodes CASSISGLAGGPSYNEQFF.

The V gene is TRBV27, the J gene TRBJ1-2; 9 bases map to TRBD1. Germline V gene lookup returns CDR1 MNHEY and CDR2 SMNVEV (reference sequence). The V and J ends lost 0 bases and 3 bases, in that order; junction bases with no gene match: 5. This CDR3 comprises 16 residues. This CDR3 is CASSLSQGARDYGYTF. For the CDR3, the DNA is TGTGCCAGCAGTTTATCACAGGGGGCGCGGGACTATGGCTACACCTTC.

V gene TRBV14 combines with J gene TRBJ1-2; a weak D match, TRBD1 (6 bases). CDR1 and CDR2 from the germline V gene are SGHDN and FVKESK. The CDR3 is made up of 14 amino acids. V lost 5 bases, J lost 4 bases, and 14 bases lay in between. For the CDR3, the DNA is TGTGCCAGCAGCTCCGGACAGTACCTCTATGGCTACACCTTC. This sequence encodes CASSSGQYLYGYTF.

The V and J genes are TRBV2 and TRBJ1-5; maybe TRBD1 (6 bases). V lost 4 bases and J lost 2, with 9 bases in between. The CDR3 loop spans 14 amino acids. Germline V CDR1 and CDR2: SNHLY, FYNNEI. The CDR3 DNA reads as TGTGCCAGCAGTGCCAGGGGAGGCAATCAGCCCCAGCATTTT. Amino acids: CASSARGGNQPQHF.

The rearrangement links TRBV6-1 to TRBJ2-7, with TRBD1 as a possible D gene (6 bases). Germline values: CDR1 MNHNS, CDR2 SASEGT. V was cut by 1 base and J by 3 bases, with 10 bases left in between. The CDR3 length is 14 residues. As DNA, the CDR3 is TGTGCCAGCAGTGAAGTGGGGGCCGTCTACGAGCAGTACTTC. Amino acids: CASSEVGAVYEQYF.